One sample yielded the 15 T cell receptor beta chains listed below, sequenced in a study of T cell changes during pregnancy in multiple sclerosis. Sequencing was performed with immunoSEQ multiplex PCR; in TCRdb, only in-frame clones are kept and a portion is missing. The data show more than 55,000 clones, less than 95% seen once. Source: peripheral blood, taken in the third trimester of pregnancy. These receptors all stem from a female donor in good health, enrolled as a control in a pregnancy study.

This clone occurred once. Germline and junction disagree at one end, which may indicate a read error. The CDR3 region has the DNA TGTGCCAGTAGCGATACTAGCGGGAGGTCCCTGGGGGTCTTC. Protein: CASSDTSGRSLGVF. This chain connects TRBV19 to TRBJ2-1, with 12 bases lining up with TRBD2. The CDR3 extends over 14 amino acids. CDR1 is LNHDA and CDR2 is SQIVND in the germline V gene (reference sequence).

This rearrangement joins TRBV27 to TRBJ1-5; TRBD1 is a possible D gene (6 bases). The CDR3 is 14 residues long. Germline V gene data show CDR1 as MNHEY and CDR2 as SMNVEV (reference sequence). Trimming removed 3 bases at V and 4 bases at J, with 10 bases between. CDR3 sequence reads: CASSFGRGNQPQHF. CDR3 sequence (DNA): TGTGCCAGCAGTTTTGGAAGGGGGAATCAGCCCCAGCATTTT.

J is TRBJ2-6 and V is TRBV5-1, with TRBD2 matching over 8 bases. J lost 4 bases, V lost 8 bases, and 20 bases had no gene match. The CDR3 is made up of 19 amino acids. Germline V gene sequence: CDR1 SGHRS, CDR2 YFSETQ. DNA for the CDR3: TGCGCCAGTTTCGGGCCCAAGCGGGGGACCTCTTACGGGGCCAACGTCCTGACTTTC. Amino acids: CASFGPKRGTSYGANVLTF.

This chain connects TRBV9 to TRBJ2-1, with 9 bases that match TRBD2. Germline V lookup: CDR1 SGDLS, CDR2 YYNGEE. The length of the CDR3 is 15 residues. The trim removed 3 bases at V and 4 bases at J, leaving 5 bases unmatched. The CDR3 protein is CASSGRLAAYNEQFF. The CDR3 DNA follows: TGTGCCAGCAGCGGCCGACTAGCGGCTTACAATGAGCAGTTCTTC.

The chain links TRBV9 to TRBJ2-2; D might be TRBD2 (6 bases). Trimming pared 1 base from V and 3 bases from J, leaving 10 bases between. Germline CDR1 SGDLS, CDR2 YYNGEE. This CDR3 is built from 15 residues. In nucleotides, the CDR3 is TGTGCCAGCAGCGTAACCGGGAGTGACACCGGGGAGCTGTTTTTT. Translation: CASSVTGSDTGELFF.

The CDR3 reads CASSGGQGAREQYF. The DNA of the CDR3 is TGTGCCAGCAGTGGAGGACAGGGGGCGAGAGAGCAGTACTTC. This sequence joins TRBV6-1 and TRBJ2-7; 11 bases are a match to TRBD1. V lost 4 bases to trimming and J lost 7 bases; unmatched junction nucleotides: 6. CDR1 is MNHNS and CDR2 is SASEGT in the germline V gene. CDR3 length: 14 residues.

The rearrangement uses TRBV4-1 and TRBJ2-7; no clear D gene. CDR3 size: 14 residues. V lost 0 bases and J lost 3, with 9 bases in between. From germline, CDR1 is MGHRA and CDR2 YSYEKL. The CDR3 sequence is CASSQETGNYEQYF. DNA of the CDR3: TGCGCCAGCAGCCAAGAAACCGGTAACTACGAGCAGTACTTC.

V gene TRBV5-4 combines with J gene TRBJ2-7; TRBD2 might be the D (6 bases). Germline V gives CDR1 SGHNT, CDR2 YYREEE (reference sequence). The CDR3 loop spans 15 amino acids. V shed 0 bases and J shed 1 base, with 11 bases lying between them. CDR3 sequence reads: CASSLGGVPSYEQYF. DNA for the CDR3: TGTGCCAGCAGCTTGGGGGGGGTCCCATCCTACGAGCAGTACTTC.

The gene calls are TRBV15 and TRBJ2-1; 10 bases match TRBD1. The V and J ends lost 5 bases and 5 bases, in that order; junction bases with no gene match: 6. The CDR3 has 15 amino acids. CDR1 is LNHNV, CDR2 YYDKDF, per germline (reference sequence). CDR3 amino acids: CATSEGQGRDNEQFF. In nucleotides, the CDR3 is TGTGCCACCAGCGAGGGACAGGGGAGGGACAATGAGCAGTTCTTC.

The chain is built from TRBV5-1 and TRBJ2-7; 7 bases fit TRBD1. V shed 0 bases and J 5 bases; nucleotides not matched to a gene: 11. CDR1 is SGHRS, CDR2 YFSETQ, per germline. The CDR3 extends over 16 amino acids. CDR3 coding DNA: TGCGCCAGCAGCTTGGCCGCTCGACAGGGTTCGGACGAGCAGTACTTC. It encodes CASSLAARQGSDEQYF. The full variable domain, its missing parts supplied by reference TRBV5-1 and TRBJ2-7, is KAGVTQTPRYLIKTRGQQVTLSCSPISGHRSVSWYQQTPGQGLQFLFEYFSETQRNKGNFPGRFSGRQFSNSRSEMNVSTLELGDSALYLCASSLAARQGSDEQYFGPGTRLTVT.

The chain's CDR3 is CASSLLSAGGTLDEQFF. DNA of the CDR3: TGTGCCAGCAGCTTACTTTCGGCAGGGGGGACCCTCGATGAGCAGTTCTTC. The rearrangement links TRBV7-6 to TRBJ2-1, with D possibly being TRBD1 (7 bases). The germline V gene has CDR1 SGHVS and CDR2 FNYEAQ. V was shortened by 2 bases and J by 8 bases, with 22 bases between the two germline ends. The CDR3 runs 17 residues.

The chain joins TRBV30 to TRBJ2-1; D possibly corresponds to TRBD2 (6 bases). Germline V lookup: CDR1 GTSNPN, CDR2 SVGIG (reference sequence). This CDR3 is 12 amino acids long. Trimming removed 0 bases at V and 8 bases at J, with 8 bases between. CDR3 residues: CAWSVEGYEQFF. CDR3 DNA sequence: TGTGCCTGGAGTGTGGAGGGCTATGAGCAGTTCTTC.

The chain carries TRBV11-2 and TRBJ2-4, with TRBD2 matching 11 bases. The CDR3 is 18 residues long. Germline V gene sequence: CDR1 SGHAT, CDR2 FQNNGV. V trimming: 2 bases; J trimming: 0 bases; junction bases outside the gene matches: 6. The DNA of the CDR3 is TGTGCCAGCAGCTTACGTTCCGGGACTAGCGGAGCCAAAAACATTCAGTACTTC. Translation: CASSLRSGTSGAKNIQYF.

The J gene is TRBJ1-2, the V gene TRBV5-5; 7 bases match TRBD1. The CDR3 has 15 residues. Trimming removed 5 bases from V and 2 bases from J; junction bases left unmatched: 9. Germline assignment: CDR1 SGHKS and CDR2 YYEKEE (reference sequence). The DNA for the CDR3 is TGTGCCAGCAGTTCACCCGACAGGGCAAACTATGGCTACACCTTC. Its protein is CASSSPDRANYGYTF.

The gene calls are TRBV11-2 and TRBJ1-5; TRBD1 matches 9 bases. The CDR3 is 14 amino acids. Germline V gene data show CDR1 as SGHAT and CDR2 as FQNNGV. Trimming cost V 4 bases and J 7 bases; bases outside gene matches: 5. The CDR3 DNA reads TGTGCCAGCAGCTCGGGACAGGGCCGGCAGCCCCAGCATTTT. Its protein is CASSSGQGRQPQHF.